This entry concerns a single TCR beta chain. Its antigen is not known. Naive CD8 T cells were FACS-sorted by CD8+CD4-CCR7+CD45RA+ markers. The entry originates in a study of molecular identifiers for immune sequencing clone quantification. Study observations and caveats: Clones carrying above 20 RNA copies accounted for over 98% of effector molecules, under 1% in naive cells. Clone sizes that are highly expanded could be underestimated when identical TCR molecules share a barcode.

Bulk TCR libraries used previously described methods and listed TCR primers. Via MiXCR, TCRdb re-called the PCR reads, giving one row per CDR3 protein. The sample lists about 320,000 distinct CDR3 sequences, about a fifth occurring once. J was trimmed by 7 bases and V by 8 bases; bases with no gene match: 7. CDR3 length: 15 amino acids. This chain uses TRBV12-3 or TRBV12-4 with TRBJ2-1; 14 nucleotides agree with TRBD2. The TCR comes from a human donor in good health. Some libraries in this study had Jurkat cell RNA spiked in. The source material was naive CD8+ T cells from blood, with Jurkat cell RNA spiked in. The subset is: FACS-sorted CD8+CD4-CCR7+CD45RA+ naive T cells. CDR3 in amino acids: CASRYGTSGGNEQFF. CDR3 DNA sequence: TGTGCCAGCCGGTATGGGACTAGCGGGGGAAATGAGCAGTTCTTC.